The clone carrying this T cell receptor beta chain was counted between two and nine times. This sample was taken from a study of spatial heterogeneity in lung cancer. Study as a whole: The count of detected beta-chain sequences consistently exceeded that of alpha-chain sequences.

Time point given: sample taken at primary tumor resection. Donors were approximately 70 untreated early-stage non-small cell lung cancer patients. Sequencing covered unsorted whole RNA taken from tumor, nontumor lung or frozen PBMC. TCRdb re-analysed the 5' RACE reads in MiXCR, keeping a single row per CDR3 protein. Of some 40,000 distinct CDR3 sequences listed, less than 6.5% were seen once; the top ten hold roughly 27%. Germline CDR1 reads SGHTA; CDR2 reads FQGNSA. CDR3 length: 16 residues. The ends were cut back, 1 base at V and 0 bases at J, with 10 bases in the middle. This receptor was obtained from a female donor with early-stage non-small cell lung cancer. The sample was PBMCs, taken at surgery. This chain connects TRBV7-2 to TRBJ1-3, with D perhaps matching TRBD1 (5 bases). The chain's CDR3 is CASSLDNRPSGNTIYF. In DNA, the CDR3 is TGTGCCAGCAGCTTAGATAACAGGCCCTCTGGAAACACCATATATTTT.